This T cell receptor beta chain was found in a study of long-term antiretroviral therapy in people with HIV. The CDR3 length is 15 residues. CDR1 and CDR2 from the germline V gene are MNHEY and SMNVEV (reference sequence). Trimming took 3 bases from V and 3 from J, leaving 11 bases between them. Sequencing used immunoSEQ v3.0 at survey level. Sequencing was designed to cover about 35,000-50,000 T-cell genomes in each sample. Clones were read by immunoSEQ multiplex PCR, and TCRdb kept only the in-frame ones, dropping some. The table includes tens of thousands of clones, 70% to 90% detected once. The receptor was derived from a man aged 45 to 65 with HIV. The starting material was unsorted PBMCs, obtained approximately 5 years before starting antiretroviral therapy. The V call is TRBV27, the J call TRBJ2-2, with D tentatively TRBD2 (5 bases). This CDR3 reads CASSFPGVHTGELFF. The CDR3 coding sequence is TGTGCCAGCAGTTTCCCCGGGGTACACACCGGGGAGCTGTTTTTT.